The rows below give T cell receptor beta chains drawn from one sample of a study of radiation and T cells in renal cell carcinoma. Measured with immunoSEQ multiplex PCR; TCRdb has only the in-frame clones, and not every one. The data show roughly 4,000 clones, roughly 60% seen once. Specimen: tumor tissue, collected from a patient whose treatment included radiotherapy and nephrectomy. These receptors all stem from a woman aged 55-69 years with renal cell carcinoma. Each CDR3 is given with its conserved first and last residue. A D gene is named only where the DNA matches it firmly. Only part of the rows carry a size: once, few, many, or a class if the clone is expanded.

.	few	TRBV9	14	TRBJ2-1	CASSVAGVRNEQFF	TGTGCCAGCAGCGTAGCCGGGGTCAGGAATGAGCAGTTCTTC
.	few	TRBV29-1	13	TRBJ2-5	CSVVRVRGETQYF	TGCAGCGTTGTGCGGGTGAGGGGGGAGACCCAGTACTTC
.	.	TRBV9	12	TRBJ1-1	CASSSRDKEAFF	TGTGCCAGCAGCTCTAGGGACAAGGAAGCTTTCTTT
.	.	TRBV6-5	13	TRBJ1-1	CASSYEPNTEAFF	TGTGCCAGCAGTTATGAACCGAACACTGAAGCTTTCTTT
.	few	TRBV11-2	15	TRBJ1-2	CASSLDREGNYGYTF	TGTGCCAGCAGCTTAGACAGGGAGGGGAACTATGGCTACACCTTC
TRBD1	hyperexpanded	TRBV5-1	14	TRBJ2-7	CASSLTGQGYEQYF	TGCGCCAGCAGCTTAACGGGACAGGGCTACGAGCAGTACTTC
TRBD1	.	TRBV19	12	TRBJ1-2	CASGGQGGGYTF	TGTGCCAGTGGGGGACAGGGAGGTGGCTACACCTTC
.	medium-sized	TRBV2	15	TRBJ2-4	CASSEAGVAKNIQYF	TGTGCCAGCAGTGAAGCGGGAGTAGCCAAAAACATTCAGTACTTC
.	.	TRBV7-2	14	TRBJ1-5	CASSLEEGIKPQHF	TGTGCCAGCAGCTTAGAAGAGGGGATCAAGCCCCAGCATTTT
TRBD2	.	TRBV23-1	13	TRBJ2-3	CASSHGGWDTQYF	TGCGCCAGCAGTCACGGGGGGTGGGATACGCAGTATTTT
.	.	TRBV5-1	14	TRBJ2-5	CASSPGASVETQYF	TGCGCCAGCAGCCCGGGAGCTAGCGTAGAGACCCAGTACTTC
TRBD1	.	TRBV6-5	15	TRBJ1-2	CASSSFPTGGEGYTF	TGTGCCAGCAGCTCCTTCCCGACAGGGGGCGAGGGCTACACCTTC
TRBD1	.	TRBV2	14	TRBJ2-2	CASSSGQRAGELFF	TGTGCCAGCAGCTCGGGACAGAGGGCCGGGGAGCTGTTTTTT
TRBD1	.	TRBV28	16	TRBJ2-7	CASSSQGASKSYEQYF	TGTGCCAGCAGCTCCCAGGGGGCCTCAAAATCCTACGAGCAGTACTTC
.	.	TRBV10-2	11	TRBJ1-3	CASNSGNTIYF	TGCGCCAGCAACTCTGGAAACACCATATATTTT
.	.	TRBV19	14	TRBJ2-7	CASSIGGVEYEQYF	TGTGCCAGTAGTATCGGAGGGGTCGAGTACGAGCAGTACTTC
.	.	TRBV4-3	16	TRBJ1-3	CASSQDGGVLGNTIYF	TGCGCCAGCAGCCAAGACGGGGGAGTCTTGGGAAACACCATATATTTT
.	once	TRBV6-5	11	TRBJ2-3	CASNLQGAQYF	TGTGCCAGCAATCTACAGGGCGCGCAGTATTTT
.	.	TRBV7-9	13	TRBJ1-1	CASTGLPDSEAFF	TGTGCCAGCACTGGACTCCCGGATTCTGAAGCTTTCTTT
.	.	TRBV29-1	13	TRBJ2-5	CSVGSGPRETQYF	TGCAGCGTTGGCAGCGGCCCCCGAGAGACCCAGTACTTC
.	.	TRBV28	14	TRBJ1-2	CASSALGADYGYTF	TGTGCCAGCAGTGCCCTTGGGGCTGATTATGGCTACACCTTC
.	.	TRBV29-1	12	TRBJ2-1	CSVDRELGEQFF	TGCAGCGTTGATCGGGAGTTAGGTGAGCAGTTCTTC
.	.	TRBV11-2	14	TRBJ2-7	CASSLGGNSYEQYF	TGTGCCAGCAGCTTAGGTGGTAATTCCTACGAGCAGTACTTC
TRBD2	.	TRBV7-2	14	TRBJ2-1	CASSLRSGKDEQFF	TGTGCCAGCAGCTTACGAAGCGGGAAGGATGAGCAGTTCTTC
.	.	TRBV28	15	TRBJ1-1	CASSLFTGGGTEAFF	TGTGCCAGCAGTTTATTTACTGGGGGAGGGACTGAAGCTTTCTTT
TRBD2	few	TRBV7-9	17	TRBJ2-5	CASSPRTSGYSGETQYF	TGTGCCAGCAGCCCCCGGACTAGCGGCTATTCCGGGGAGACCCAGTACTTC
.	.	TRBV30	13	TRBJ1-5	CAWSTGEDRPQHF	TGTGCCTGGAGTACGGGGGAGGACCGGCCCCAGCATTTT
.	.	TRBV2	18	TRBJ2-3	CASSFPRDQTYSTDTQYF	TGTGCCAGCAGTTTCCCCCGGGATCAGACCTATAGCACAGATACGCAGTATTTT
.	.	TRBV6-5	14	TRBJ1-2	CASSDFQGTYGYTF	TGTGCCAGCAGTGACTTCCAGGGAACCTATGGCTACACCTTC
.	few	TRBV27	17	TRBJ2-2	CASSFQAALRSTGELFF	TGTGCCAGCAGTTTCCAGGCAGCCTTAAGGTCCACCGGGGAGCTGTTTTTT
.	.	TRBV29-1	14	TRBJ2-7	CSVLRGGVRYEQYF	TGCAGCGTCCTAAGGGGGGGCGTGAGATACGAGCAGTACTTC
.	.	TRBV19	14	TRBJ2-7	CASSLDFEAYEQYF	TGTGCCAGTAGTCTGGACTTCGAGGCCTACGAGCAGTACTTC
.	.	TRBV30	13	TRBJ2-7	CAWSGRSPHEQYF	TGTGCCTGGAGTGGGCGTTCACCCCACGAGCAGTACTTC
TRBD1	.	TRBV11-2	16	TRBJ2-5	CASSLDEGAGMETQYF	TGTGCCAGCAGCTTAGATGAGGGGGCAGGGATGGAGACCCAGTACTTC
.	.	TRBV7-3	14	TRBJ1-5	CASSGNREFQPQHF	TGTGCCAGCAGCGGGAACAGGGAATTTCAGCCCCAGCATTTT
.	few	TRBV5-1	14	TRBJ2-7	CASSLVDSRYEQYF	TGCGCCAGCAGCCTTGTGGACAGCCGTTACGAGCAGTACTTC
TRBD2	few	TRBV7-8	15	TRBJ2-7	CASGLAGETYYEQYF	TGTGCCAGCGGGCTAGCGGGAGAGACATACTACGAGCAGTACTTC
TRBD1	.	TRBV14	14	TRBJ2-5	CASSHNRGQETQYF	TGTGCCAGCAGCCACAACAGGGGTCAAGAGACCCAGTACTTC
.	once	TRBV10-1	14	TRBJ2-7	CASAPRDRRYEQYF	TGCGCCAGCGCCCCCAGAGACAGGAGATACGAGCAGTACTTC
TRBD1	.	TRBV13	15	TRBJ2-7	CASSAPDRGSYEQYF	TGTGCCAGCAGCGCACCGGACAGGGGAAGCTACGAGCAGTACTTC
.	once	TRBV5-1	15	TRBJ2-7	CASSLSGAGVREQYF	TGCGCCAGCAGCTTGTCCGGGGCAGGAGTACGCGAGCAGTACTTC
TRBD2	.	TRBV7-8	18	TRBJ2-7	CASSRGIVTSGNPYEQYF	TGTGCCAGCAGCCGCGGGATCGTTACTAGCGGGAACCCCTACGAGCAGTACTTC
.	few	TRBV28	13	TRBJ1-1	CASSHSPVTEAFF	TGTGCCAGCAGCCACTCACCGGTCACTGAAGCTTTCTTT
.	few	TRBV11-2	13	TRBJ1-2	CASSTNGPYGYTF	TGTGCCAGCAGCACCAACGGGCCCTATGGCTACACCTTC
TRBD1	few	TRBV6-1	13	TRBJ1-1	CAGTEGAYTEAFF	TGTGCCGGAACCGAGGGGGCGTACACTGAAGCTTTCTTT
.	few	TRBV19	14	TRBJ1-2	CASTIPGYGIGYTF	TGTGCCAGTACCATCCCCGGTTATGGGATAGGCTACACCTTC
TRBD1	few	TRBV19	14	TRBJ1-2	CASSVPGTGLGYTF	TGTGCCAGTAGTGTGCCCGGGACAGGGCTAGGCTACACCTTC
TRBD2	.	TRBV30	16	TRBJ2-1	CAWSRIGLADYNEQFF	TGTGCCTGGAGTCGCATCGGACTAGCGGACTACAATGAGCAGTTCTTC
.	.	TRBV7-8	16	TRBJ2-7	CASSLAESSASYEQYF	TGTGCCAGCAGCTTAGCGGAGTCTAGCGCGTCCTACGAGCAGTACTTC
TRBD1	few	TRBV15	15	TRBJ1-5	CATSGDRELSQPQHF	TGTGCCACCAGCGGGGACAGGGAATTGAGTCAGCCCCAGCATTTT
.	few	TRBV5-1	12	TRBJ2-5	CASSLASETQYF	TGCGCCAGCAGCTTGGCCTCGGAGACCCAGTACTTC
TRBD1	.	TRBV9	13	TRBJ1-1	CASSPQGATEAFF	TGTGCCAGCAGCCCACAGGGGGCCACTGAAGCTTTCTTT
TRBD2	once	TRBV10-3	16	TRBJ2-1	CAISESMAGGYNEQFF	TGTGCCATCAGTGAGTCGATGGCGGGGGGCTACAATGAGCAGTTCTTC
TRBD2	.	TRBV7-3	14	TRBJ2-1	CASSGLADYNEQFF	TGTGCCAGCAGCGGACTAGCGGACTACAATGAGCAGTTCTTC